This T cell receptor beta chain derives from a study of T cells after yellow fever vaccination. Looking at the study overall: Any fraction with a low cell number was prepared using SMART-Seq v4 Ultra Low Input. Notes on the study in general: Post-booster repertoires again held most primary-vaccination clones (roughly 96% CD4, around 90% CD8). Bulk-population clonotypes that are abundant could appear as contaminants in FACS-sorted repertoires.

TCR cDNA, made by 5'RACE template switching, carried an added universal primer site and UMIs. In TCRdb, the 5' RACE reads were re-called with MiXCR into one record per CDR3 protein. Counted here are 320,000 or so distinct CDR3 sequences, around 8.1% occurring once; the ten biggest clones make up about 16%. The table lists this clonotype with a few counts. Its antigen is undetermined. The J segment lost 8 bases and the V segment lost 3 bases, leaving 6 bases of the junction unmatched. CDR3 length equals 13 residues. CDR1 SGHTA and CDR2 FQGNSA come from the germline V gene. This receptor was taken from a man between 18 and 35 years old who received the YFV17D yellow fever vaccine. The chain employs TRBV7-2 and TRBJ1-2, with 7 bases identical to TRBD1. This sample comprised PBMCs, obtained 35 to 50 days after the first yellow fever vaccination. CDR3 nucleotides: TGTGCCAGCAGCTTCCCATACAGGGGAGGCTACACCTTC. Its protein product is CASSFPYRGGYTF.